The entry below describes one T cell receptor beta chain. The record originates from a study of blood T cell repertoires in COVID-19. Study details: PBMCs, B-cell-depleted T cells, or T cells were the source of the cDNA or gDNA that made up the material.

Germline CDR1 reads LNHDA; CDR2 reads SQIVND (reference sequence). With 4 bases removed from V and 4 bases from J, the gap between germline ends came to 11 bases. This CDR3 has 14 amino acids. The method was immunoSEQ multiplex PCR; TCRdb's version includes in-frame clones alone and lacks a portion of them. The data hold fewer than 200,000 clones, with about four fifths observed a single time. This clonotype was sampled from a woman between 65 and 79 years old with COVID-19, enrolled during active disease. The specimen was peripheral blood. This chain links TRBV19 with TRBJ1-3; D perhaps matches TRBD1 (5 bases). CDR3: CASSRQGRGNTIYF. The CDR3 region has the DNA TGTGCCAGTAGTAGGCAGGGAAGAGGAAACACCATATATTTT.